Sequencing of this T cell receptor (beta chain) was carried out in a study of CD8 T cells in ankylosing spondylitis. General study points: A subset of motif variants has previously been described in the synovial fluid and blood of reactive arthritis. With a CD8+ phenotype, disease-linked clones were relatively rare in peripheral blood. Significant enrichment of disease-linked clones was reportedly seen in matched ankylosing spondylitis synovial fluid.

Note on this clonotype: Its antigen is as yet unknown.

Germline lookup yields CDR1 MNHNS and CDR2 SASEGT. This CDR3 region has 15 residues. Trimming stripped 6 bases from V and 6 bases from J, with 17 bases between. For TCR beta, libraries came from quantitative 5'-RACE with molecular barcodes. TCRdb called the 5' RACE reads again in MiXCR, with one record for every CDR3 protein. The sample has roughly 180,000 distinct CDR3 sequences, roughly 13% seen once. The sequence was obtained from a male donor with ankylosing spondylitis or in good health (not recorded which). The V call is TRBV6-1, the J call TRBJ2-2; D is ambiguous. The sequenced material came from blood, either unsorted or a sorted T cell fraction (not recorded which). The chain's CDR3 is CASSSTGVFAGELFF. CDR3 DNA: TGTGCCAGCAGCTCTACGGGCGTGTTTGCCGGGGAGCTGTTTTTT.